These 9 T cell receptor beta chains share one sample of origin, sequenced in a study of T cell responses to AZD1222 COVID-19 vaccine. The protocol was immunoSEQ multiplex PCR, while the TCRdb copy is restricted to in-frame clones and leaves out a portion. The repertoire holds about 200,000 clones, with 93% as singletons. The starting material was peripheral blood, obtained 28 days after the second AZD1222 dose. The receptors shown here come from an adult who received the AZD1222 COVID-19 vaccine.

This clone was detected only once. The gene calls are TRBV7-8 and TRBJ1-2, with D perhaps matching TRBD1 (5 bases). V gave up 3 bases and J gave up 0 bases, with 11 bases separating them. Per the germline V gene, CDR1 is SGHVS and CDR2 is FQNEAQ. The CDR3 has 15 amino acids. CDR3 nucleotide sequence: TGTGCCAGCAGCTTGGGCGGGGGAACTAACTATGGCTACACCTTC. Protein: CASSLGGGTNYGYTF. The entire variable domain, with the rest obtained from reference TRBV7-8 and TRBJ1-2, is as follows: GAGVSQSPRYKVAKRGQDVALRCDPISGHVSLFWYQQALGQGPEFLTYFQNEAQLDKSGLPSDRFFAERPEGSVSTLKIQRTQQEDSAVYLCASSLGGGTNYGYTFGSGTRLTVV.

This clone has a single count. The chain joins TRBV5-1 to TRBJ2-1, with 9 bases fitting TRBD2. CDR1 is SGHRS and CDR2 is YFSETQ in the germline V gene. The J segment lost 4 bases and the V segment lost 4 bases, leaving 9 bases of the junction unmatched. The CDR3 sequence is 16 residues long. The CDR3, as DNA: TGCGCCAGCAGCCCCTCCCCCAGCGGGGGGTACAATGAGCAGTTCTTC. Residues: CASSPSPSGGYNEQFF.

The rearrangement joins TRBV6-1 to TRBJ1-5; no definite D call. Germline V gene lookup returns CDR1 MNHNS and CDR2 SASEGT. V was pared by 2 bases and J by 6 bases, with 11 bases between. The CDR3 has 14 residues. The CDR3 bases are TGTGCCAGCAGTGAACGCCGGACCAGTCAGCCCCAGCATTTT. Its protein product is CASSERRTSQPQHF.

In nucleotides, the CDR3 is TGTGCCAGCGCCGGGGACCCGGGGAACATTCAGTACTTC. This gives the protein CASAGDPGNIQYF. The rearrangement uses TRBV2 and TRBJ2-4, with D perhaps assigned TRBD1 or TRBD2 (5 bases each). The CDR3 is made up of 13 amino acids. CDR1 and CDR2 from the germline V gene are SNHLY and FYNNEI. Trimming removed 8 bases at V and 7 bases at J, with 15 bases between.

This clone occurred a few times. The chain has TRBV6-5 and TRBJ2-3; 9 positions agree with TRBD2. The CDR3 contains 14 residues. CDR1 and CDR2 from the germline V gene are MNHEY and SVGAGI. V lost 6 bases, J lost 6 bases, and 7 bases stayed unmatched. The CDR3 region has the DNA TGTGCCAGCAGGCGCGGGGGGGCTCTGGATACGCAGTATTTT. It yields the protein CASRRGGALDTQYF.

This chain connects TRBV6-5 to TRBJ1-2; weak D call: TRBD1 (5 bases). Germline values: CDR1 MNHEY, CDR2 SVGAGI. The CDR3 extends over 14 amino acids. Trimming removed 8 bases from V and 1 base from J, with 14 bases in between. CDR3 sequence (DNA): TGTGCCAGCCAAGCCGACGGGGGTAACTATGGCTACACCTTC. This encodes CASQADGGNYGYTF.

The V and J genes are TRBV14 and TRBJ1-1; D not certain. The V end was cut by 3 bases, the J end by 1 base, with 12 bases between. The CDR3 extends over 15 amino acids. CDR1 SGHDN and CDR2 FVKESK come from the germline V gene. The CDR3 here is CASSQSPSGNTEAFF. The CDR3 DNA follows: TGTGCCAGCAGCCAGTCCCCCTCTGGGAACACTGAAGCTTTCTTT.

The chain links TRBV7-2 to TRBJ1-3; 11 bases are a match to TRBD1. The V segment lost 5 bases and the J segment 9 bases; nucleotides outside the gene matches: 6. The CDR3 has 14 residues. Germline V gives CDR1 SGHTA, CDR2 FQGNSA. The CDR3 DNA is TGTGCCAGCAGCCCCGGGACAGGGGGAGTCACCATATATTTT. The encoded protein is CASSPGTGGVTIYF.

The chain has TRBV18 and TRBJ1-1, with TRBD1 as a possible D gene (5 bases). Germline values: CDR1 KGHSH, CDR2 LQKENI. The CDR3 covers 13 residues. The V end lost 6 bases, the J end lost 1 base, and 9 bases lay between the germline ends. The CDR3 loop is CASSDGGNTEAFF. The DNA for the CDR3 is TGTGCCAGCTCGGATGGGGGGAACACTGAAGCTTTCTTT. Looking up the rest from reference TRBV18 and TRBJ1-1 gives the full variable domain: NAGVMQNPRHLVRRRGQEARLRCSPMKGHSHVYWYRQLPEEGLKFMVYLQKENIIDESGMPKERFSAEFPKEGPSILRIQQVVRGDSAAYFCASSDGGNTEAFFGQGTRLTVV.